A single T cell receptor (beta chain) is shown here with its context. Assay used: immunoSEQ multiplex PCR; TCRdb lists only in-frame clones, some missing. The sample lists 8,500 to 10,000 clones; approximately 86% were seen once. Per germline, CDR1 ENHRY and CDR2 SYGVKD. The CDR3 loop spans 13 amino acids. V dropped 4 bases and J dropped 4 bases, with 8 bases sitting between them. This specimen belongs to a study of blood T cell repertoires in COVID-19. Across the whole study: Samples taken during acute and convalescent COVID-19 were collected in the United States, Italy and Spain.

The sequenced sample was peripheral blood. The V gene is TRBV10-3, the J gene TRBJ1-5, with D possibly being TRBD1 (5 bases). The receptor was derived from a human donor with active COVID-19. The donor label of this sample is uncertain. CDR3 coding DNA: TGTGCCATCAGTGGACAGCCAAATCAGCCCCAGCATTTT. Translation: CAISGQPNQPQHF.